Detailed here is one T cell receptor (beta chain). The antigen is unknown. The data derive from a study of graft-versus-host responses after intestinal transplantation. Study-wide background: Multivisceral, liver-intestinal, or isolated intestinal transplants were given to recipients. For 3 to 4 years after anti-thymocyte globulin induction, all recipients took tacrolimus and steroids. Whole-study results and caveats: Marrow from the recipient contained GvH clones, some of which had appeared first in ileum or blood. There was an association between peak levels of circulating GvH clones and early post-transplant HvG declines.

Here immunoSEQ multiplex PCR was the method, and the copy in TCRdb shows in-frame clones only, minus some. Of tens of thousands of clones in the sample, around 93% were seen once. The germline V gene has CDR1 SNHLY and CDR2 FYNNEI. This CDR3 spans 15 amino acids. V was pared by 6 bases and J by 4 bases, with 6 bases of the junction left unmatched. The origin of this receptor is a human donor who received an intestinal transplant. The chain has TRBV2 and TRBJ2-1; TRBD1 matches 10 bases. The sample was unstimulated CD8+ T cells sorted from spleen or lymph node cells, taken before intestinal transplant. CDR3 residues: CASSRTGGTYNEQFF. Here the CDR3 DNA reads TGTGCCAGCAGCAGGACAGGGGGGACTTACAATGAGCAGTTCTTC.